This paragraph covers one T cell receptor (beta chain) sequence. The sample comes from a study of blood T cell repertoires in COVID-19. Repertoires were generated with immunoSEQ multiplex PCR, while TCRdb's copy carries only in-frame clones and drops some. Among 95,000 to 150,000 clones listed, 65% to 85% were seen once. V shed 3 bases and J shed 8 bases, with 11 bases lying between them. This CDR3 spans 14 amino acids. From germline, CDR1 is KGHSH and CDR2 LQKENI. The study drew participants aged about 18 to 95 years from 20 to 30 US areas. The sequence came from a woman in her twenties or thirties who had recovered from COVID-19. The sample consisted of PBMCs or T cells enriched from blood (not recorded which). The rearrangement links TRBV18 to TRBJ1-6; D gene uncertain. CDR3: CASSPQERHSPLHF. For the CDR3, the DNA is TGTGCCAGCTCACCTCAGGAACGTCATTCACCCCTCCACTTT.